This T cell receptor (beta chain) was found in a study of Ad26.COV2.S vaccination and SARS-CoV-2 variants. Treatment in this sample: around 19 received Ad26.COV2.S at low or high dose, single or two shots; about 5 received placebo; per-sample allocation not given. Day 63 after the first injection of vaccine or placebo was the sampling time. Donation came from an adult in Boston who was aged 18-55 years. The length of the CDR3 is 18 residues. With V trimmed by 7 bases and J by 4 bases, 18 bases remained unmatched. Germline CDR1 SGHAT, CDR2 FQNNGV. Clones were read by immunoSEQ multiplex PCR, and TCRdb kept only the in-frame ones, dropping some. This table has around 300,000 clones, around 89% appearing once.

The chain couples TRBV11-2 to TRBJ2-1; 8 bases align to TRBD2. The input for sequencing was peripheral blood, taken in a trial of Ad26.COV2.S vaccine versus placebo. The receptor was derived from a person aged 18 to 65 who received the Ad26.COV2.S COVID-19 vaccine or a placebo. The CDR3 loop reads CASTTTRTGGRGYNEQFF. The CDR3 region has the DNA TGTGCCAGCACAACTACCCGGACGGGAGGGAGGGGGTACAATGAGCAGTTCTTC.